The next 7 T cell receptor beta chains were all read from a single sample in a study of tumor-infiltrating lymphocytes in primary liver carcinoma. A constant-region primer primed TCR beta cDNA synthesis from 500 to 550 ng of total RNA. Sequencing libraries for TCR beta derived from three nested multiplex PCR rounds that used slightly modified ARM-PCR. Two initial PCR rounds of approximately 10 cycles each paired TRBV1-TRBV30 forward primers with a C-beta reverse primer. MiXCR, applied by TCRdb to the multiplex PCR reads, yields one record per CDR3 protein. The sample records approximately 110,000 distinct CDR3 sequences, 50% to 65% being singletons. Total RNA and DNA came together from approximately 22-30 mg of bulk tissue without cell sorting. Sequenced material: liver tumor tissue from sampling region 1. This sample's subset: tumor region T1, superior pole. The receptors were gathered from a woman aged 60 to 75 with primary liver carcinoma and hepatitis B virus infection.

Concerning this clonotype: This CDR3 fails to terminate in the conserved phenylalanine or tryptophan, so it likely reflects a read error. This sequence joins TRBV5-1 and TRBJ2-2, with TRBD2 matching 9 bases. The CDR3 spans 16 residues. Germline CDR1 and CDR2: SGHRS and YFSETQ. The V and J ends lost 5 bases and 1 base, in that order; junction bases with no gene match: 6. CDR3 loop: CASRDSGGWNTGELFS. The DNA of the CDR3 is TGCGCCAGCAGGGATAGCGGGGGATGGAACACCGGGGAGCTGTTTTCT.

The chain uses TRBV7-8 and TRBJ2-5, with D tentatively TRBD2 (6 bases). The CDR3 length is 14 residues. The V end was cut by 5 bases, the J end by 5 bases, with 15 bases between. CDR1 and CDR2 from the germline V gene are SGHVS and FQNEAQ. The CDR3, as DNA: TGTGCCAGCAGCGCCCGGAGGGAGAACGAGACCCAGTACTTC. The encoded protein is CASSARRENETQYF.

This clonotype appeared many times. The V and J genes are TRBV11-2 and TRBJ1-2, with a possible D match to TRBD1 (6 bases). Germline CDR1 SGHAT, CDR2 FQNNGV. The length of the CDR3 is 15 residues. The V end lost 0 bases, the J end lost 4 bases, and 12 bases lay between the germline ends. The CDR3 is CASSLEPGAIYGYTF. As DNA, the CDR3 is TGTGCCAGCAGCTTAGAGCCGGGGGCCATCTATGGCTACACCTTC.

Points on this clonotype: It may be a read error: a sequence one base away is much more abundant. The chain combines TRBV12-3 or TRBV12-4 with TRBJ2-3; D might be TRBD1 (6 bases). This CDR3 has 15 residues. For the CDR3, the DNA is TGTGCCAGCGGTTTTCGACAGGCAGTATGGGATACGCAGTATTTT. As protein: CASGFRQAVWDTQYF.

CDR3 amino acids: CASSGCGSALTDTQYF. The CDR3 nucleotides read TGTGCCAGCAGTGGATGCGGGAGTGCCCTCACAGATACGCAGTATTTT. The chain employs TRBV6-1 and TRBJ2-3; 7 bases are a match to TRBD2. The CDR3 spans 16 residues. Germline loops: CDR1 MNHNS, CDR2 SASEGT. V dropped 4 bases and J dropped 2; count of bases not matched to a gene: 9.

The chain recombines TRBV4-1 with TRBJ2-3; D gene unclear. The CDR3 runs 14 residues. V lost 3 bases and J 9 bases, leaving 16 bases between the germline ends. The V gene's germline CDR1 is MGHRA and CDR2 YSYEKL. The CDR3 sequence: CASSQTIGTNTQYF. CDR3 DNA: TGCGCCAGCAGCCAGACGATCGGAACAAACACGCAGTATTTT.

Note on this clonotype: An end of the junction differs from the germline gene, which may be a read error. J is TRBJ2-5 and V is TRBV5-5, with D unresolved. Matching the DNA end better, TRBJ2-1 makes the J call doubtful. The CDR3 covers 15 residues. Germline assignment: CDR1 SGHKS and CDR2 YYEKEE (reference sequence). The CDR3 DNA reads TGTGCCATCAGCTTTGGATTCATGAACCAAGAGACCCAGTTCTTC. Translated: CAISFGFMNQETQFF.